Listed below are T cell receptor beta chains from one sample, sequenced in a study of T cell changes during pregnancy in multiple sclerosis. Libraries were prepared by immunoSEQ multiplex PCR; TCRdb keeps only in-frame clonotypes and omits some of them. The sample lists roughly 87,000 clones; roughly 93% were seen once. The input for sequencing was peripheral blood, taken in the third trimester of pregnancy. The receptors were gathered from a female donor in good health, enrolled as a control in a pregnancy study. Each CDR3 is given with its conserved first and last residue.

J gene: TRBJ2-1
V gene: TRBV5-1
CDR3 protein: CASSLRQGYGEQFF

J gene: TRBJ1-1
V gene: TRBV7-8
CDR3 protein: CASSLDLIGSAAEMNTEAFF

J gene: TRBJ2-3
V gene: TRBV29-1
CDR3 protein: CSVRTGADTQYF

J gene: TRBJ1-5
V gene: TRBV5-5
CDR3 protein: CASSSFGSGQPQHF

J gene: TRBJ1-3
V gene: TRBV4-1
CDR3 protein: CASSQVAGNTIYF

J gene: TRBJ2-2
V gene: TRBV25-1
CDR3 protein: CASGRAGELFF

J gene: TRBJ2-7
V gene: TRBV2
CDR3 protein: CASSPRVGEQYF

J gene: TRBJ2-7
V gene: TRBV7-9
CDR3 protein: CASSFGSPYEQYF

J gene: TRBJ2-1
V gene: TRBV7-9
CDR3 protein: CASSLTTSGNEQFF

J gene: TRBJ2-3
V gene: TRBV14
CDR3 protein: CASSLCGTSADTQYF

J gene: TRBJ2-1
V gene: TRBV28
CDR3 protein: CASSFLAGGHNEQFF

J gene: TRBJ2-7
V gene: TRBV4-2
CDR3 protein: CASSQTGTGRNEQYF

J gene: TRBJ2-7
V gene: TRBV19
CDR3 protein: CASKAGAGSYEQYF

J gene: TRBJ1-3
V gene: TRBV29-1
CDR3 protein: CSVAGAKGNTIYF

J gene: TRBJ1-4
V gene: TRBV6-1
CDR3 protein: CASTSRTGHEKLFF

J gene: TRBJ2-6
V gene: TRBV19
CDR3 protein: CASDRETGANVLTF

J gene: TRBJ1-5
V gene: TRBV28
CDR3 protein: CASSLKGGGGNQPQHF

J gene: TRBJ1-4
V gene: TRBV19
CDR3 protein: CASSTRQGTNEKLFF

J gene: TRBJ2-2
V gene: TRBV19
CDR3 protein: CASHLGGNTGELFF

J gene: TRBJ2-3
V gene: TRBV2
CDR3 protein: CASKQDSTDTQYF

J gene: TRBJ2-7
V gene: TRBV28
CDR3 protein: CASSSGWGQEVYEQYF

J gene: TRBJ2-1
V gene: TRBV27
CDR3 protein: CASSPRTGYEYEQFF

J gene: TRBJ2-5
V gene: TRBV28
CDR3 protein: CASSLIRQETQYF

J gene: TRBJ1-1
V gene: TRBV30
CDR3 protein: CAWNRNTEAFF

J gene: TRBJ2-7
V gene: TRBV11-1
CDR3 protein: CASSLRAPYEQYF

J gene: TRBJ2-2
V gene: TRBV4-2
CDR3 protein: CASSQDQGRSAGELFF

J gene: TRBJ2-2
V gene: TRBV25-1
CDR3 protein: CASSEVGRAGELFF